This T cell receptor (beta chain) comes out of a study of T cell repertoires in cytomegalovirus infection. Study-wide context: The authors used CMV epitopes that were HLA-C-restricted (recently identified) and HLA-B-restricted (well studied). Study-wide results and limits: Public TCR beta family frequency separated CMV-and-HLA carriers, including in an independent cohort.

TCRdb re-called the reads through MiXCR, storing one row per CDR3 protein. The sample carries about 280,000 distinct CDR3 sequences, 22% recorded once. CDR1 SEHNR and CDR2 FQNEAQ come from the germline V gene (reference sequence). The CDR3 covers 13 residues. V lost 9 bases and J lost 4; bases outside the gene matches: 4. Notes on this clonotype: As yet, its antigen is unknown.

V gene TRBV7-9 combines with J gene TRBJ2-1, with 9 bases aligning to TRBD2. Sequencing was performed on cultured PBMCs, taken from culture after CMV antigen stimulation. This receptor was taken from a human donor in good health (CMV status not recorded). Some clones in this sample may be carry-over from other donors' samples. This chain's CDR3 is CASIAGAYNEQFF. CDR3 coding DNA: TGTGCCAGTATAGCGGGAGCGTACAATGAGCAGTTCTTC.